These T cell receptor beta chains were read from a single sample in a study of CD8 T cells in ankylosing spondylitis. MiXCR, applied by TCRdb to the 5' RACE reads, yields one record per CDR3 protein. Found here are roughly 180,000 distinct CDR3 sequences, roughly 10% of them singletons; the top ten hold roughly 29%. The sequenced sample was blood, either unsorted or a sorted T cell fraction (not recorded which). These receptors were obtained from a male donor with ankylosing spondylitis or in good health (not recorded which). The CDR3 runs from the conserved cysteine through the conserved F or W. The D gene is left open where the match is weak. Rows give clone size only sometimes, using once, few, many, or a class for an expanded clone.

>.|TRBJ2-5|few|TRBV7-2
TGTGCCAGCAGCTCCAGATCCAGGGGTATGATAGTGGAGACCCAGTACTTC
CASSSRSRGMIVETQYF
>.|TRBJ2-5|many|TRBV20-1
TGCAGTGCTAGGAGGGGGGGCGGCCGGGACCAGTACTTC
CSARRGGGRDQYF
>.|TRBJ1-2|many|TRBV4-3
TGCGCCAGCAGCCAAGATCAAGGGTCTGGCTACACCTTC
CASSQDQGSGYTF
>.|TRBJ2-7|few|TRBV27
TGTGCCAGCAGTCCCTACTCGGTGCTCTACGAGCAGTACTTC
CASSPYSVLYEQYF
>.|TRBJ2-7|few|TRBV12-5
TGTGCTAGTGGCACCCCTATGACGCCCGAGCAGTACTTC
CASGTPMTPEQYF
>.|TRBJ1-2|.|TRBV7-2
TGTGCCAGCAGCTTGCCAGTCGGTAGCTACACCTTC
CASSLPVGSYTF
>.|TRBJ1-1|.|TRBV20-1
TGCAGTGCTAGAGATCTGGTGCGGCAGGGGAGCACTGAAGCTTTCTTT
CSARDLVRQGSTEAFF
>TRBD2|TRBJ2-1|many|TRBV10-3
TGTGCCATCAGTTACCGGACTAGCGGCAATGAGCAGTTCTTC
CAISYRTSGNEQFF
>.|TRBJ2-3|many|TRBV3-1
TGTGCCAGCAGCCCCGGTCGCGCGGGGCGCACAGATACGCAGTATTTT
CASSPGRAGRTDTQYF
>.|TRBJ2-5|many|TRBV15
TGTGCCACCAGCAGAGAGGGGGCCCAAGAGACCCAGTACTTC
CATSREGAQETQYF
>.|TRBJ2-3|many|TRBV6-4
TGTGCCAGCAGTGTTTTGGCGGCTAGCACAGATACGCAGTATTTT
CASSVLAASTDTQYF
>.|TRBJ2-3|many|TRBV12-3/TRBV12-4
TGTGCCAGCAGTTTTACCCCAGATACGCAGTATTTT
CASSFTPDTQYF
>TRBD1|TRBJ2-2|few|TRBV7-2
TGTGCCAGCAGCGTACAGGGGGCGAACACCGGGGAGCTGTTTTTT
CASSVQGANTGELFF
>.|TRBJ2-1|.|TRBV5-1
TGCGCCAGCAGCCCGGAGGTCTACAATGAGCAGTTCTTC
CASSPEVYNEQFF
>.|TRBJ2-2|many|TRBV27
TGTGCCAGCAGAAGCGGTCAGCGTACCGGGGAGCTGTTTTTT
CASRSGQRTGELFF
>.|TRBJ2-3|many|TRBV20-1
TGCAGTGCTAGCGGGGACGATCACACAGATACGCAGTATTTT
CSASGDDHTDTQYF
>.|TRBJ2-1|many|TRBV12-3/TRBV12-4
TGTGCCAGCAGTTTACAGGCGGGTAGCGAGCAGTTCTTC
CASSLQAGSEQFF
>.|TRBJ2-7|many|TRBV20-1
TGCAGTGCTAAAATCCAGGGAATTCGAGCCTACGAGCAGTACTTC
CSAKIQGIRAYEQYF
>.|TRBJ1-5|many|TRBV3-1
TGTGCCAGCAGCCAGGGGAGGGATCAGCCCCAGCATTTT
CASSQGRDQPQHF
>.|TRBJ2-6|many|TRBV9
TGTGCCAGCAGCGCCAACGCCCGGGGCTCTGGGGCCAACGTCCTGACTTTC
CASSANARGSGANVLTF
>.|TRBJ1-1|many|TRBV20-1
TGCAGTGCAGGGTCCCGGGGCGGGTTT
CSAGSRGGF
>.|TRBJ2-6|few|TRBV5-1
TGCGCCAGCAGCTTATACGGACACTCTGGGGCCAACGTCCTGACTTTC
CASSLYGHSGANVLTF
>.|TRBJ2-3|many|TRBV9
TGTGCCAGCAGCGGCCCTCTAGATACGCAGTATTTT
CASSGPLDTQYF
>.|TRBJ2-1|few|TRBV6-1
TGTGCCAGCATGGACTCCCAAGTTTACAATGAGCAGTTCTTC
CASMDSQVYNEQFF
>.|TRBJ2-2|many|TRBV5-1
TGCGCCAGCCGACTAGACCGCACCGGGGAGCTGTTTTTT
CASRLDRTGELFF
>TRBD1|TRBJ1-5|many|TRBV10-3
TGTGCCATCAGTGTGACAGGGCAAAGTCAGCCCCAGCATTTT
CAISVTGQSQPQHF
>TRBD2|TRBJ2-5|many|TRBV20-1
TGCAGTGCCCAACCTAGCGGCGAGACCCAGTACTTC
CSAQPSGETQYF
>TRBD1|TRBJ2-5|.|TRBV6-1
TGTGCCAGCAGAGCGGACAGGGTCCGAGAGACCCAGTACTTC
CASRADRVRETQYF
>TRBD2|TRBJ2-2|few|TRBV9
TGTGCCAGCAGCGTAGCGGGGGGGGTCATCGGGGAGCTGTTTTTT
CASSVAGGVIGELFF
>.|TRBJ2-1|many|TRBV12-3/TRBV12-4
TGTGCCAGCAGTTTATACAGCAATGAGCAGTTCTTC
CASSLYSNEQFF
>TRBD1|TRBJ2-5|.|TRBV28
TGTGCCAGCAGTCGGAGACAGGGGAGGTGGGAGACCCAGTACTTC
CASSRRQGRWETQYF
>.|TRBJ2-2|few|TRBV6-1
TGTGCCAGCAGTGACCGCGGGACAGCTTACACCGGGGAGCTGTTTTTT
CASSDRGTAYTGELFF
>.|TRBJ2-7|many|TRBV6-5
TGTGCCAGCAGTTACTCGAGACAGTCATACGAGCAGTACTTC
CASSYSRQSYEQYF
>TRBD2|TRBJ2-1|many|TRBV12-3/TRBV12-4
TGTGCCAGCAGCCAGACTAGCGGGAGGTTCAGAGGTGAGCAGTTCTTC
CASSQTSGRFRGEQFF
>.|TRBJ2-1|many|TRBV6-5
TGTGCCAGCAGTAGTCCCCCAGGGAATGAGCAGTTCTTC
CASSSPPGNEQFF
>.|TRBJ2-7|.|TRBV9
TGTGCCAGCAGCCCATTTGAGGGGGGCTCCTACTCCGAGCAGTACTTC
CASSPFEGGSYSEQYF
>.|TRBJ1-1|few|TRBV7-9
TGTGCCAGCAGCTCCGCCGAGTCGGGCACTGAAGCTTTCTTT
CASSSAESGTEAFF
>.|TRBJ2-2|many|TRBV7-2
TGTGCCAGCAGCCGGACAGCTGCGAACACCGGGGAGCTGTTTTTT
CASSRTAANTGELFF
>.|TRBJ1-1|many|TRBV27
TGTGCCAGCCACGCGGGCACTGAAGCTTTCTTT
CASHAGTEAFF
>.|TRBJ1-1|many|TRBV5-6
TGTGCCAGCAGCGAGTACACGGACAGATCGAACACTGAAGCTTTCTTT
CASSEYTDRSNTEAFF
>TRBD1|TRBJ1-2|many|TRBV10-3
TGTGCCATCAGGGACCGGGACAGGGGACCAAACTATGGCTACACCTTC
CAIRDRDRGPNYGYTF
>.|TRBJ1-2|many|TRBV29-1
TGCAGCGTTGAACGGGAGGCCTATGGCTACACCTTC
CSVEREAYGYTF
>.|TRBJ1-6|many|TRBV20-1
TGCAGTGCTTCGAGCAATCGGGATTCACCCCTCCACTTT
CSASSNRDSPLHF
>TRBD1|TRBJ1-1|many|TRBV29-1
TGCAGCGGCGACGCCGTTAGGACAGGGAACGCTGAAGCTTTCTTT
CSGDAVRTGNAEAFF
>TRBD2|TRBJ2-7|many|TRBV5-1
TGCGCCAGCAGCTTAGGGACTAGCGGCTCCTACGAGCAGTACTTC
CASSLGTSGSYEQYF
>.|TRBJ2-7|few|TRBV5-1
TGCGCCAGCAGCTTGGGGGACACCTCCTACGAGCAGTACTTC
CASSLGDTSYEQYF
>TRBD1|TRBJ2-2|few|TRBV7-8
TGTGCCAGCAGCCCACTCAGACAGGGGGCGCGGGTGGCCGGGGAGCTGTTTTTT
CASSPLRQGARVAGELFF
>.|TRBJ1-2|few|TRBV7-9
TGTGCCAGCAGCCGGGGACAAAACTATGGCTACACCTTC
CASSRGQNYGYTF
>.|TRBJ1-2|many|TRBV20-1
TGCAGTGCTAGTGCGGCGCTCTATGGCTACACCTTC
CSASAALYGYTF
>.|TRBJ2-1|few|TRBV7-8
TGTGCCAGCAGCTTAAAGACAGAGGGGTACAATGAGCAGTTCTTC
CASSLKTEGYNEQFF
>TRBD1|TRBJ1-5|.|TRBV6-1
TGTGCCAGCAGGGACAGGGGTGCGGGACAGCCCCAGCATTTT
CASRDRGAGQPQHF
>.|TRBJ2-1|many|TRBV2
TGTGCCAGCAGCGCTTCTTTCAGCAATGAGCAGTTCTTC
CASSASFSNEQFF
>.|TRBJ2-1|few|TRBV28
TGTGCCAGCAGCCTATATAAGAGCTCCTACAATGAGCAGTTCTTC
CASSLYKSSYNEQFF
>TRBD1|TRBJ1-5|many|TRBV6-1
TGTGCCAGCAGATCAGGGGGCAGACAGCCCCAGCATTTT
CASRSGGRQPQHF
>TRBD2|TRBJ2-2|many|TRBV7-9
TGTGCCAGCAGCCTTCAACTAGCGGAGAACACCGGGGAGCTGTTTTTT
CASSLQLAENTGELFF